This T cell receptor (beta chain) was sequenced in a study of glioma-infiltrating T cells after dendritic cell vaccination. Whole-study context: Patients had newly diagnosed or recurrent glioblastoma and received dendritic cell vaccines.

Time point noted: after dendritic cell vaccination, including at tumor progression/relapse. This clone was recorded once. Between the trimmed V and J ends, which lost 6 bases and 2 bases, there was a span of 8 bases. The CDR3 spans 13 residues. Germline V gene data show CDR1 as MNHNY and CDR2 as SVGAGI (reference sequence). Profiling relied on immunoSEQ multiplex PCR, and the TCRdb table lists in-frame clones only, not all of them. Of approximately 93,000 clones detected, around 85% appear once; the ten largest clones hold roughly 8.4%. Material: blood, obtained after dendritic cell vaccination. The TCR comes from a human donor with glioblastoma. V gene TRBV6-6 combines with J gene TRBJ2-1; no definite D call. CDR3: CASRLLPYNEQFF. CDR3 in DNA: TGTGCCAGCAGACTACTCCCCTACAATGAGCAGTTCTTC.